This TCR beta chain was retrieved from a study of cytomegalovirus exposure and HLA in healthy donors. The PCR was carried out with 60 Vbeta primers and 13 Jbeta primers. The table came from immunoSEQ multiplex PCR; TCRdb's copy has only in-frame clones and leaves some out. The table lists about 120,000 clones, 60% to 85% of them singletons. The sequenced sample was PBMCs. The receptor was isolated from a female donor in good health and CMV-seronegative.

For the CDR3, the DNA is TGTGCCAGCAGTATCTACAGGGAAGTGGGGATTGAAGCTTTCTTT. Translated, it gives CASSIYREVGIEAFF. The V call is TRBV28, the J call TRBJ1-1; D is possibly TRBD1 (6 bases). Between the trimmed V and J ends, which lost 5 bases and 7 bases, there was a span of 20 bases. This CDR3 is 15 amino acids long. Germline V lookup: CDR1 MDHEN, CDR2 SYDVKM. The full variable domain, rest sourced from reference TRBV28 and TRBJ1-1, is DVKVTQSSRYLVKRTGEKVFLECVQDMDHENMFWYRQDPGLGLRLIYFSYDVKMKEKGDIPEGYSVSREKKERFSLILESASTNQTSMYLCASSIYREVGIEAFFGQGTRLTVV.